Listed below are T cell receptor beta chains from one sample, sequenced in a study of cytomegalovirus exposure and HLA in healthy donors. Assay: immunoSEQ multiplex PCR; the TCRdb copy retains only in-frame clones and omits some. The sample yields 150,000 to 200,000 clones, approximately 71% seen once. The sample consisted of PBMCs. Every receptor here comes from a woman under 30 in good health and CMV-seropositive. Each CDR3 is given with its conserved first and last residue. The D gene is left open where the match is weak. Clone size is not always given. Where it is, it says once, few, many or a class for expanded clones.

CDR3 length	clone size	D gene	J gene	V gene	CDR3 protein	CDR3 DNA
15	NA	TRBD1	TRBJ1-3	TRBV2	CASRGGTGVLNTIYF	TGTGCCAGCAGGGGCGGGACAGGGGTTCTTAACACCATATATTTT
16	few	TRBD1	TRBJ1-2	TRBV7-3	CASSSQPGGTGSGYTF	TGTGCCAGCAGCTCCCAACCGGGGGGGACAGGGTCGGGCTACACCTTC
12	NA	NA	TRBJ1-2	TRBV29-1	CSGIHRVGGYTF	TGCAGCGGGATCCACAGGGTCGGCGGCTACACCTTC
12	few	NA	TRBJ2-1	TRBV7-9	CASSFSYGEQFF	TGTGCCAGCAGCTTTTCTTACGGTGAGCAGTTCTTC
18	NA	TRBD2	TRBJ2-7	TRBV7-2	CASSPRTGSGGPWDEQYF	TGTGCCAGCAGCCCTCGAACCGGTAGCGGGGGTCCATGGGACGAGCAGTACTTC
14	once	NA	TRBJ2-2	TRBV6-1	CASIVPTNTGELFF	TGTGCCAGCATAGTACCTACGAACACCGGGGAGCTGTTTTTT
17	NA	TRBD2	TRBJ2-1	TRBV27	CASSFGWTSGMYNEQFF	TGTGCCAGCAGTTTTGGGTGGACTAGCGGGATGTACAATGAGCAGTTCTTC
13	few	NA	TRBJ1-5	TRBV28	CASSLLTKPPQHF	TGTGCCAGCAGTTTGTTGACAAAGCCGCCCCAGCATTTT
17	NA	TRBD2	TRBJ2-4	TRBV7-2	CASSLAGTILAKNIQYF	TGTGCCAGCAGCTTAGCGGGGACTATTCTAGCCAAAAACATTCAGTACTTC
15	NA	NA	TRBJ2-3	TRBV4-1	CASSQDDYPTDTQYF	TGCGCCAGCAGCCAAGATGACTACCCCACAGATACGCAGTATTTT
15	NA	TRBD1	TRBJ1-2	TRBV7-9	CASSLDGTGGHGYTF	TGTGCCAGCAGCTTAGATGGGACAGGGGGCCATGGCTACACCTTC
15	few	TRBD1	TRBJ2-7	TRBV5-1	CASSLVADRVYEQYF	TGCGCCAGCAGCTTGGTGGCGGACAGGGTCTACGAGCAGTACTTC
15	NA	NA	TRBJ1-5	TRBV2	CASSYEDIMNQPQHF	TGTGCCAGCAGTTATGAGGACATCATGAATCAGCCCCAGCATTTT
14	few	NA	TRBJ1-2	TRBV4-2	CASSQVGEVYGYTF	TGTGCCAGCAGCCAAGTCGGTGAAGTCTATGGCTACACCTTC
15	NA	TRBD1	TRBJ2-3	TRBV6-6	CASSPRDRGTDTQYF	TGTGCCAGCAGTCCCCGGGACAGGGGCACAGATACGCAGTATTTT
13	NA	NA	TRBJ2-3	TRBV28	CASSLGGPGTQYF	TGTGCCAGCAGTTTAGGGGGCCCCGGTACGCAGTATTTT
16	once	NA	TRBJ1-4	TRBV28	CASSLYTGPQGEKLFF	TGTGCCAGCAGTTTATATACAGGACCCCAGGGCGAAAAACTGTTTTTT
18	NA	NA	TRBJ1-3	TRBV5-4	CASSLGTGLPSFRNTIYF	TGTGCCAGCAGCCTTGGCACCGGACTCCCTAGCTTCCGAAACACCATATATTTT
14	NA	NA	TRBJ2-7	TRBV5-8	CASSLEMGRYEQYF	TGTGCCAGCAGCTTGGAGATGGGGCGCTACGAGCAGTACTTC
15	NA	NA	TRBJ2-7	TRBV6-5	CASRYLTGPNYEQYF	TGTGCCAGCAGGTACTTAACAGGGCCGAACTACGAGCAGTACTTC
11	NA	NA	TRBJ2-1	TRBV5-1	CASSQGNEQFF	TGCGCCAGCAGTCAGGGAAATGAGCAGTTCTTC
14	NA	NA	TRBJ1-2	TRBV5-4	CASRPLTGTYGYTF	TGTGCCAGCAGACCGCTAACAGGGACCTATGGCTACACCTTC